The T cell receptor beta chain described here comes from a study of OX40 agonist ivuxolimab in advanced cancers. Study-wide context: Across the patients, intravenous ivuxolimab was delivered every 2 weeks at 0.01 to 10 mg/kg.

The V end was cut by 7 bases, the J end by 5 bases, with 11 bases between. Germline V CDR1 and CDR2: MNHEY, SVGAGI. The CDR3 runs 12 residues. Points from the study as a whole: On average, CD8+ T cells showed a greater number of expanded clones than CD4+.

As concerns this clone: What it recognizes is unknown.

The data were produced by immunoSEQ multiplex PCR, yet TCRdb's version contains in-frame clones alone and is incomplete. The sample has tens of thousands of clones; roughly nine tenths are singletons. The TCR sequence derives from an adult with an advanced solid tumor such as melanoma, head and neck, liver or kidney cancer. The chain is built from TRBV6-5 and TRBJ2-5, with D perhaps TRBD1 (6 bases). The sample consisted of CD4+ or CD8+ T cells sorted from blood, taken in a trial of the OX40 agonist ivuxolimab. In DNA, the CDR3 is TGTGCCAGCATTGGGGGCGCGGAGACCCAGTACTTC. Its protein is CASIGGAETQYF.